The source of this T cell receptor beta chain is a study of T cells in Graves' hyperthyroidism and ophthalmopathy. Whole-study findings and limits: Ophthalmopathy, as predicted by the model, came a median approximately 5.9 months after the prediction. Within blood appeared most thyroid clonotypes that had expanded above 0.001.

Worth noting for this clonotype: What it recognizes is unknown.

Amplification of TCR beta CDR3 regions was performed using RNA transcripts as template. First-round RT-PCR with HTBI primers amplified the TCR CDR3 region. TCRdb ran MiXCR on the multiplex PCR reads and lists one entry per CDR3 protein. The profile covers about 570,000 distinct CDR3 sequences, with about 45% appearing a single time and over 15% taken by the ten largest. Sequencing was carried out using peripheral blood or thyroid tissue (not recorded which). The clonotype was recovered from an adult woman with Graves' disease, either hyperthyroidism or ophthalmopathy (not recorded which).

CDR3 bases: TGTGCCAGCAGCGCCGGACAGGGAGATGGCTACACCTTC. Amino acid sequence: CASSAGQGDGYTF. J is TRBJ1-2 and V is TRBV9; 8 nucleotides align to TRBD1. After removal of 3 bases from V and 6 bases from J, the junction contained 4 bases not matched to a gene. The germline gives CDR1 SGDLS, CDR2 YYNGEE. The CDR3 contains 13 residues. Looking up the rest from reference TRBV9 and TRBJ1-2 gives the full variable domain: DSGVTQTPKHLITATGQRVTLRCSPRSGDLSVYWYQQSLDQGLQFLIQYYNGEERAKGNILERFSAQQFPDLHSELNLSSLELGDSALYFCASSAGQGDGYTFGSGTRLTVV.